This T cell receptor (beta chain) derives from a study of T cell responses to AZD1222 COVID-19 vaccine. Study conclusions and caveats: Two AZD1222 administrations were followed by greater Spike-specific TCR breadth and depth.

After removal of 2 bases from V and 4 bases from J, the junction contained 12 bases not matched to a gene. The germline CDR1 and CDR2 sequences are LNHDA and SQIVND (reference sequence). The CDR3 length is 18 residues. TCRdb's copy holds only in-frame clones and misses some; the assay was immunoSEQ multiplex PCR. The sample includes nearly 35,000 clones, around 88% of them seen just once. About this clone itself: Its antigen is as yet unknown.

This specimen consisted of peripheral blood, obtained on day 0 of AZD1222 vaccination. This chain uses TRBV19 with TRBJ2-2; 8 bases map to TRBD2. This TCR was recovered from an adult in good health. CDR3: CASSILSGAGGGTGELFF. The CDR3 nucleotides read TGTGCCAGTAGTATACTCTCGGGTGCGGGAGGCGGCACCGGGGAGCTGTTTTTT.